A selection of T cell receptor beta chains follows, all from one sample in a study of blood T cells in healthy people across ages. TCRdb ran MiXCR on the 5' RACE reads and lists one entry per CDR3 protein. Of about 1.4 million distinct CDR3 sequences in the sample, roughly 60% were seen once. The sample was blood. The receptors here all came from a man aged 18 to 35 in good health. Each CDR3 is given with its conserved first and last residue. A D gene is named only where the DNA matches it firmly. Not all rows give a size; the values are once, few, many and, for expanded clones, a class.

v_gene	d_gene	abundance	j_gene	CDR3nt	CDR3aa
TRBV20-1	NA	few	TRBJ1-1	TGCAGCTTACAGGGTCTGAACACTGAAGCTTTCTTT	CSLQGLNTEAFF
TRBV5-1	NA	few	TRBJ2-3	TGCGCCAGCAGCTTGGGGGAAGTGACGGGAGATACGCAGTATTTT	CASSLGEVTGDTQYF
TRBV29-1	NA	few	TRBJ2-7	TGCAGCGCCCGAGGAGTCCTCTACGAGCAGTACTTC	CSARGVLYEQYF
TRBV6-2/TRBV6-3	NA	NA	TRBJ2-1	TGTACCAGCAGTTACCCACAGGGATTTTACAATGAGCAGTTCTTC	CTSSYPQGFYNEQFF
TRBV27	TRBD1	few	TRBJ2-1	TGTGCCAGCAGTTTGGGGACAGGGCTCTACAATGAGCAGTTCTTC	CASSLGTGLYNEQFF
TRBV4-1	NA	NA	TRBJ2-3	TGTGCCAGCAGCTGGGGAACTGCCGCAGATGTGCAGTATTTT	CASSWGTAADVQYF
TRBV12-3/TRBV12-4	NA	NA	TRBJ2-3	TGTGCCAGCGGCGTTCAAGCAGATACGCAGTATTTT	CASGVQADTQYF
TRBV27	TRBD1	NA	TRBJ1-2	TGTGCCAGCAGTCCCGACAGGGGAATGGCCTATGGCTACACCTTC	CASSPDRGMAYGYTF
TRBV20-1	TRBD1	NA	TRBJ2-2	TGCAGTGCTAGCCTGATTGGACAGGCCGGGGAGCTGTTTTTT	CSASLIGQAGELFF
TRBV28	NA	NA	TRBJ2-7	TGTGCCAGCAGCTCCCCCGGTGAGTTGGGAAATGGCTACGAGCAGTACTTC	CASSSPGELGNGYEQYF
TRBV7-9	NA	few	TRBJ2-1	TGTGCCAGCAGCGTCGACCGGGGAAATTCGTACAATGAGCAGTTCTTC	CASSVDRGNSYNEQFF
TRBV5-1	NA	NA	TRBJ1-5	TGCGCCAGCAGCTCAGACAAGACGAATCAGCCCCAGCATTTT	CASSSDKTNQPQHF
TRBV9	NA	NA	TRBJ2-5	TGTGCCAGCAGCGTAGTTCCAGGGAGGGAGACCCAGTACTTC	CASSVVPGRETQYF
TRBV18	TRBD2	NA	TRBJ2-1	TGTGCCAGCTCGCCTGGGACTAGCGGGAGACCGTTCTTC	CASSPGTSGRPFF
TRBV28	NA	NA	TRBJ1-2	TGTGCCAGCAGTTTATGGGGCAGGGAGTACGGCTACACCTTC	CASSLWGREYGYTF
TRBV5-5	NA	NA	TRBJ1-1	TGTGCCAGCAGCTTGGGAGCCACACGCGCTGAAGCTTTCTTT	CASSLGATRAEAFF
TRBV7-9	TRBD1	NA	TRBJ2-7	TGTGCCAGCAGTCCAAAGGGGGCTTGGGAGCAGTACTTC	CASSPKGAWEQYF
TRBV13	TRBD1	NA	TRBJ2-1	TGTGCCAGCAGCCCCCGGGACAGGGCCAGGAATGAGCAGTTCTTC	CASSPRDRARNEQFF
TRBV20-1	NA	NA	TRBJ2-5	TGCAGTGCTGGCAGGGACCGAAAGACCCAGTACTTC	CSAGRDRKTQYF
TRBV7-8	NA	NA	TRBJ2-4	TGTGCCAGCAGCTTAATAACCTTCGGTACCGCCAAAAACATTCAGTACTTC	CASSLITFGTAKNIQYF
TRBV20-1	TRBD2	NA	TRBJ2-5	TGCAGTGCGTCCGGGACTAACCAAGAGACCCAGTACTTC	CSASGTNQETQYF
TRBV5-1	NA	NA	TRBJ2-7	TGCGCCAGCAGCTTTAGTCAGGGCCCATCCTACGAGCAGTACTTC	CASSFSQGPSYEQYF
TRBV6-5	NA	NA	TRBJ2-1	TGTGCCAGCACCAGGAGTACGGTTAACAATGAGCAGTTCTTC	CASTRSTVNNEQFF
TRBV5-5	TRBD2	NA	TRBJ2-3	TGTGCCGGGGCTGGCGCGGGAGGAACAGATACGCAGTATTTT	CAGAGAGGTDTQYF
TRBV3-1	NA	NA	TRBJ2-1	TGTGCCAGCAGCCAAGACCAGCCCTACAATGAGCAGTTCTTC	CASSQDQPYNEQFF
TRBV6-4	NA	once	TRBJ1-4	TGTGCCAGCAGTAAGAGGGGGTTAGGTGAAAAACTGTTTTTT	CASSKRGLGEKLFF
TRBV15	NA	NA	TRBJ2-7	TGTGCCACCACGCAGGGTAAGGACGAGCAGTACTTC	CATTQGKDEQYF
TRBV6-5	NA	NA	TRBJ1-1	TGTGCCAGCAGTTACTCGACAGACACTGAAGCTTTCTTT	CASSYSTDTEAFF
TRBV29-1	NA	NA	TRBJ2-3	TGCAGCGTTGTATTAGTCAAGATTGCCGCCCCAGATACGCAGTATTTT	CSVVLVKIAAPDTQYF
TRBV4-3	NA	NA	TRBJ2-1	TGCGCCAGCAGCCAAGAAAGGGGCCTTAGGAGGGGTTATCACAATGAGCAGTTCTTC	CASSQERGLRRGYHNEQFF
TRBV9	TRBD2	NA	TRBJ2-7	TGTGCCAGCAGCCCGAGTAGGGGGACTAGCGGGAGGGATTTTAGGTCCTACGAGCAGTACTTC	CASSPSRGTSGRDFRSYEQYF
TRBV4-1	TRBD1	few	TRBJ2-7	TGCGCCAGCAGCCTCCAGGGGGCGGGTTACGAGCAGTACTTC	CASSLQGAGYEQYF
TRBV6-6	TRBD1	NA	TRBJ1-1	TGTGCCAGCAGATTGCAGGGGGAGAACACTGAAGCTTTCTTT	CASRLQGENTEAFF
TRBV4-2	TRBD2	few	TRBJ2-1	TGTGCCAGCAGCCAAGTGTGGCGGGGGTCCTACAATGAGCAGTTCTTC	CASSQVWRGSYNEQFF
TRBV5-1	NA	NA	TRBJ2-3	TGCGCCAGCAGGGCGGGATCCCGCGGAGATACGCAGTATTTT	CASRAGSRGDTQYF
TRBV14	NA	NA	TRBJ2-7	TGTGCCAGCAGCCAAGTTCAGTGGCGGGGCCCCTCCTACGAGCAGTACTTC	CASSQVQWRGPSYEQYF
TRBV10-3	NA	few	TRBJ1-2	TGTGCCATCAGTGAGCGCCAGCAGAGGTTAGATGGCTACACCTTC	CAISERQQRLDGYTF
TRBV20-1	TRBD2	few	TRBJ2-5	TGCAGTGCTAGAGATCCGCGGCGGGGGCAAGAGACCCAGTACTTC	CSARDPRRGQETQYF
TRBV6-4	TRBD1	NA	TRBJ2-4	TGTGCCAGCAGTCCACAGGGGACCCCTGGGAATGAGCAGTACTTC	CASSPQGTPGNEQYF
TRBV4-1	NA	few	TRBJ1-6	TGCGCCAGCAGCCAGATACATTCACCCCTCCACTTT	CASSQIHSPLHF
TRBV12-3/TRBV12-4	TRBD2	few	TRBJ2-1	TGTGCCAGCTTCCCATCGGGGGGGCCTAATGAGCAGTTCTTC	CASFPSGGPNEQFF
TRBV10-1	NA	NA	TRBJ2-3	TGCGCCAGCAGCCCCCTTGGTCCTGAGGCCGGGACAGATACGCAGTATTTT	CASSPLGPEAGTDTQYF
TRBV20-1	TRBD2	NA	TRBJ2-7	TGCAGTGCTAGAGACAGCGGGAGTAACCCTTACAATGAGCAGTACTTC	CSARDSGSNPYNEQYF
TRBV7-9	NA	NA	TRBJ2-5	TGTGCCAGCAGCCAGCTTGGGCGCCCGGAGACCCAGTACTTC	CASSQLGRPETQYF
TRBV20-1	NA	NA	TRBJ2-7	TGCAGTGCTAGAGGTTTCGGCAGGGGAGAGCAGTACTTC	CSARGFGRGEQYF
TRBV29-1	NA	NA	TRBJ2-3	TGCAGCCTCGGGGCCACAGATACGCAGTATTTT	CSLGATDTQYF
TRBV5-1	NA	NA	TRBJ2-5	TGCGCCAGCAGCTTGGGCGGAGAAGGACTGGATCTGGAGACCCAGTACTTC	CASSLGGEGLDLETQYF
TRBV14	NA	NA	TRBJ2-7	TGTGCCAGCAGCCAAGTGGAGAGCGGTACCTACGAGCAGTACTTC	CASSQVESGTYEQYF
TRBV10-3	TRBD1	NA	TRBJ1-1	TGTGCCATCGGGACAGGGGAGAACACTGAAGCTTTCTTT	CAIGTGENTEAFF
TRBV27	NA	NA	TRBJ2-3	TGTGCCAGCAGCCCTAAACGGGACACAGATACGCAGTATTTT	CASSPKRDTDTQYF
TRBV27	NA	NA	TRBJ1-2	TGTGCCAGCAGTAGCCAGGCTCTCTATGGCTACACCTTC	CASSSQALYGYTF
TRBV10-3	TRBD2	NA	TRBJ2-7	TGTGCCATCAGCGCCGTAGCGGGAGGGCCTGATGAGCAGTACTTC	CAISAVAGGPDEQYF
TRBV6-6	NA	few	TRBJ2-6	TGTGCCATCCTCACGTACACGAGCTCTGGGGCCAACGTCCTGACTTTC	CAILTYTSSGANVLTF
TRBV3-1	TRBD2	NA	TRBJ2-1	TGTGCCAGCAGCTTCTGGACTAGCGGGGGAGAAGAGCAGTTCTTC	CASSFWTSGGEEQFF